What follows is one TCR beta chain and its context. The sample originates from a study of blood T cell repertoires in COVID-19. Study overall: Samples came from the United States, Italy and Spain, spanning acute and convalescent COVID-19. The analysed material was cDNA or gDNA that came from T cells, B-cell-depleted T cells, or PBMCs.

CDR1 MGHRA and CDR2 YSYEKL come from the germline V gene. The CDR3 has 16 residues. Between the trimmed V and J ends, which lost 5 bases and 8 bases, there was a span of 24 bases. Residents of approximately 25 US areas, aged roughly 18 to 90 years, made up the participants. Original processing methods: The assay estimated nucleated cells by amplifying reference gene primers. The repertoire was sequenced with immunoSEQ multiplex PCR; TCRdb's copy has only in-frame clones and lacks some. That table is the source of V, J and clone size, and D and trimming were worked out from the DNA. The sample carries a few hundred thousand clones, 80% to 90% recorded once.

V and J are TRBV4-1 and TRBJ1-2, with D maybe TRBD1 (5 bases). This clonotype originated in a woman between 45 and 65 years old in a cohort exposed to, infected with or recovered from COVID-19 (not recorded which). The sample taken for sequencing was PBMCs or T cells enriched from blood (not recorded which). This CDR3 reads CASSSTGGKNKSGYTF. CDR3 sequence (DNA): TGCGCCAGCAGCTCCACGGGGGGTAAGAATAAGTCGGGCTACACCTTC.